These 32 T cell receptor beta chains originate from one sample sequenced in a study of T cell repertoires in cytomegalovirus infection. Each CDR3 protein is one row after TCRdb ran MiXCR on the reads. The sample carries some 240,000 distinct CDR3 sequences, more than 15% recorded once. The source material was CD8+ T cells from PBMCs. The source is a human donor in good health (CMV status not recorded). Some clones in this sample may be carry-over from other donors' samples.

The rearrangement joins TRBV13 to TRBJ1-4; 8 bases fit TRBD1. CDR1 is PRHDT, CDR2 FYEKMQ, per germline (reference sequence). This CDR3 has 13 residues. V lost 4 bases and J lost 8; bases outside the gene matches: 3. The CDR3 loop is CASSSGGVEKLFF. The CDR3 bases are TGTGCCAGCAGCTCAGGGGGCGTGGAAAAACTGTTTTTT.

A few counts support this clonotype. J is TRBJ2-7 and V is TRBV15; 10 bases line up with TRBD1. The CDR3 contains 15 residues. Germline loops: CDR1 LNHNV, CDR2 YYDKDF (reference sequence). V trimming: 5 bases; J trimming: 1 base; junction bases outside the gene matches: 5. The CDR3 DNA is TGTGCCACCAGCGGTGGGACAGGGGTATCCTACGAGCAGTACTTC. Amino acid sequence: CATSGGTGVSYEQYF. Based on the CDR3 plus reference TRBV15 and TRBJ2-7, the full variable domain is DAMVIQNPRYQVTQFGKPVTLSCSQTLNHNVMYWYQQKSSQAPKLLFHYYDKDFNNEADTPDNFQSRRPNTSFCFLDIRSPGLGDTAMYLCATSGGTGVSYEQYFGPGTRLTVT.

The chain has TRBV12-3 or TRBV12-4 and TRBJ2-5; D tentatively fits TRBD1 or TRBD2 (6 bases each). The V end lost 6 bases, the J end lost 5 bases, and 13 bases lay between the germline ends. The length of the CDR3 is 13 residues. The CDR3 spells CASSHGGPETQYF. CDR3 sequence (DNA): TGTGCCAGCAGCCATGGGGGGCCGGAGACCCAGTACTTC.

This chain links TRBV12-3 or TRBV12-4 with TRBJ2-1; 9 positions agree with TRBD1. The CDR3 covers 18 residues. V was pared by 2 bases and J by 6 bases, with 14 bases of the junction left unmatched. CDR3: CASSLYGTGIFIRNEQFF. The CDR3 bases are TGTGCCAGCAGTTTATATGGGACAGGGATTTTTATACGCAATGAGCAGTTCTTC.

V usage is TRBV6-1 and J usage is TRBJ2-2, with D maybe TRBD1 (5 bases). Germline CDR1 MNHNS, CDR2 SASEGT. The V end was cut by 6 bases, the J end by 5 bases, with 16 bases between. This CDR3 contains 15 residues. As DNA, the CDR3 is TGTGCCAGCAGCCCAGGGTTGCTTGGGACCGGGGAGCTGTTTTTT. Residues: CASSPGLLGTGELFF.

The rearrangement joins TRBV29-1 to TRBJ1-1, with TRBD1 as a possible D gene (5 bases). Trimming pared 6 bases from V and 4 bases from J, leaving 12 bases between. Germline CDR1 is SQVTM and CDR2 is ANQGSEA. This CDR3 is built from 12 residues. The CDR3 reads CSVLGGGTEAFF. DNA for the CDR3: TGCAGCGTCTTGGGGGGAGGCACTGAAGCTTTCTTT. The variable domain in full, with the rest retrieved from reference TRBV29-1 and TRBJ1-1, is SAVISQKPSRDICQRGTSLTIQCQVDSQVTMMFWYRQQPGQSLTLIATANQGSEATYESGFVIDKFPISRPNLTFSTLTVSNMSPEDSSIYLCSVLGGGTEAFFGQGTRLTVV.

This clonotype was seen a few times. The chain recombines TRBV13 with TRBJ1-1; D might be TRBD1 (5 bases). The CDR3 length is 14 residues. Germline CDR1 is PRHDT and CDR2 is FYEKMQ (reference sequence). Trimming took 6 bases from V and 5 from J, leaving 16 bases between them. CDR3 in DNA: TGTGCCAGCAGACCCCAGGGAACGTGGACTGAAGCTTTCTTT. Amino acids: CASRPQGTWTEAFF.

This clonotype was seen repeatedly, ten times or more. The CDR3 DNA reads as TGTGCCAGCAGTCTCTCAGCCCTAGGACAGATAAACCCCTACGAGCAGTACTTC. It encodes CASSLSALGQINPYEQYF. The chain has TRBV12-3 or TRBV12-4 and TRBJ2-7, with a weak D call TRBD1 (6 bases). The CDR3 is 18 residues long. V was pared by 5 bases and J by 2 bases, with 25 bases between.

This clonotype was detected many times. The J gene is TRBJ2-4, the V gene TRBV7-3, with D possibly matching TRBD2 (6 bases). V lost 1 base and J lost 7, with 8 bases in between. The length of the CDR3 is 13 residues. CDR1 is SGHTA, CDR2 FQGTGA, per germline. CDR3 DNA: TGTGCCAGCAGCTTAAGTGGAGGGAACATTCAGTACTTC. It translates to CASSLSGGNIQYF.

This clonotype has a handful of counts. The chain links TRBV12-3 or TRBV12-4 to TRBJ2-2; 8 positions agree with TRBD2. CDR3 length: 16 amino acids. The ends lost 5 bases at V and 2 bases at J; junction bases unmatched: 7. The CDR3 sequence: CASSTPGLENTGELFF. As DNA, the CDR3 is TGTGCCAGCAGTACTCCGGGACTAGAAAACACCGGGGAGCTGTTTTTT.

The chain links TRBV3-1 to TRBJ2-7; the D gene is possibly TRBD1 (5 bases). The CDR3 runs to 15 residues. V was trimmed by 4 bases and J by 5 bases, leaving 18 bases between them. Germline assignment: CDR1 LGHDT and CDR2 YNNKEL (reference sequence). CDR3 nucleotides: TGTGCCAGCAGCCTCCAGGGCTACCGTGGGGACGAGCAGTACTTC. Its translation: CASSLQGYRGDEQYF.

The chain joins TRBV23-1 to TRBJ2-3; 10 bases are a match to TRBD2. TRBV23-1 counts as an open reading frame of uncertain function. J lost 1 base, V lost 3 bases, and 4 bases had no gene match. The CDR3 totals 16 residues. CDR3 loop: CASSHGTSGGTDTQYF. DNA for the CDR3: TGCGCCAGCAGTCACGGTACTAGCGGGGGCACAGATACGCAGTATTTT.

This clonotype was recorded many times. The V gene is TRBV7-2, the J gene TRBJ2-7; the D gene is possibly TRBD1 (6 bases). This CDR3 is 14 amino acids long. Germline V CDR1 and CDR2: SGHTA, FQGNSA. The V end lost 3 bases, the J end lost 6 bases, and 15 bases lay between the germline ends. The CDR3 nucleotides read TGTGCCAGCAGCTTGAGCCGAACAGGGCGCGAGCAGTACTTC. This codes for CASSLSRTGREQYF. Filled out from reference TRBV7-2 and TRBJ2-7, the complete variable domain reads GAGVSQSPSNKVTEKGKDVELRCDPISGHTALYWYRQSLGQGLEFLIYFQGNSAPDKSGLPSDRFSAERTGGSVSTLTIQRTQQEDSAVYLCASSLSRTGREQYFGPGTRLTVT.

In its sample, this clonotype was seen many times. The chain links TRBV6-5 to TRBJ2-2; D perhaps matches TRBD1 (5 bases). Trimming removed 7 bases at V and 3 bases at J, with 12 bases between. The CDR3 spans 14 residues. Germline CDR1 and CDR2: MNHEY and SVGAGI. The CDR3 loop is CASNLAGHTGELFF. The CDR3, as DNA: TGTGCCAGCAACCTCGCAGGGCACACCGGGGAGCTGTTTTTT.

V is TRBV7-9 and J is TRBJ2-7; 7 bases agree with TRBD2. The CDR3 is 17 residues long. The trim removed 5 bases at V and 5 bases at J, leaving 18 bases unmatched. Germline-derived CDR1 and CDR2 are SEHNR and FQNEAQ (reference sequence). CDR3 region: CASSPLRYGLDSNEQYF. In nucleotides, the CDR3 is TGTGCCAGCAGCCCCCTTAGATACGGACTAGATTCTAACGAGCAGTACTTC. The complete variable domain, with remaining parts taken from reference TRBV7-9 and TRBJ2-7, reads DTGVSQNPRHKITKRGQNVTFRCDPISEHNRLYWYRQTLGQGPEFLTYFQNEAQLEKSRLLSDRFSAERPKGSFSTLEIQRTEQGDSAMYLCASSPLRYGLDSNEQYFGPGTRLTVT.

The CDR3 sequence is CSALGRLGQDSNQPQHF. CDR3 sequence (DNA): TGCAGTGCCCTCGGCCGCCTCGGGCAAGATAGCAATCAGCCCCAGCATTTT. The chain combines TRBV20-1 with TRBJ1-5; D is undetermined. Trimming pared 6 bases from V and 0 bases from J, leaving 21 bases between. This CDR3 has 17 residues. The germline gives CDR1 DFQATT, CDR2 SNEGSKA (reference sequence).

This clonotype came up many times. CDR3 amino acids: CASSYSLTGSTEAFF. The DNA for the CDR3 is TGTGCCAGCAGTTACTCGTTGACAGGGTCTACTGAAGCTTTCTTT. The chain combines TRBV6-5 with TRBJ1-1; the match to TRBD1 covers 7 bases. Looked up from germline, CDR1 is MNHEY and CDR2 is SVGAGI. The trim removed 0 bases at V and 5 bases at J, leaving 6 bases unmatched. The CDR3 sequence is 15 residues long.

This clonotype was seen a few times. This rearrangement joins TRBV5-5 to TRBJ2-7, with TRBD1 as a possible D gene (6 bases). The CDR3 runs 14 residues. CDR1 is SGHKS and CDR2 is YYEKEE in the germline V gene (reference sequence). V was trimmed by 3 bases and J by 5 bases, leaving 15 bases between them. The CDR3 bases are TGTGCCAGCAGCTCAACAGGGATCAGCCACGAGCAGTACTTC. Encoded protein: CASSSTGISHEQYF. Supplemented by reference TRBV5-5 and TRBJ2-7, the full variable domain reads DAGVTQSPTHLIKTRGQQVTLRCSPISGHKSVSWYQQVLGQGPQFIFQYYEKEERGRGNFPDRFSARQFPNYSSELNVNALLLGDSALYLCASSSTGISHEQYFGPGTRLTVT.

The chain links TRBV6-5 to TRBJ2-3, with TRBD2 identical over 7 bases. The germline V gene has CDR1 MNHEY and CDR2 SVGAGI. J lost 0 bases, V lost 2 bases, and 8 bases had no gene match. The CDR3 spans 17 residues. CDR3 residues: CASSYLASGESTDTQYF. In DNA, the CDR3 is TGTGCCAGCAGTTACCTAGCGAGCGGGGAAAGCACAGATACGCAGTATTTT.

This clonotype has just a few counts. V is TRBV12-3 or TRBV12-4 and J is TRBJ1-1; D is possibly TRBD1 (5 bases). Trimming took off 1 base at V and 6 bases at J, with 12 bases between the two ends. This CDR3 spans 14 amino acids. The CDR3 is CASSLGGTASEAFF. CDR3 sequence (DNA): TGTGCCAGCAGTTTAGGAGGGACCGCCTCTGAAGCTTTCTTT.

This clonotype has a handful of counts. CDR3 nucleotides: TGTGCCAGCAGCTTGATTAAGGGGACGAACTCCTACGAGCAGTACTTC. This translates into CASSLIKGTNSYEQYF. The V gene is TRBV5-5, the J gene TRBJ2-7; TRBD1 or TRBD2 may be the D gene (5 bases each). Germline V gene data show CDR1 as SGHKS and CDR2 as YYEKEE (reference sequence). The CDR3 has 16 amino acids. V lost 1 base to trimming and J lost 0 bases, with 14 bases between them.

This clonotype was counted between two and nine times. The rearrangement uses TRBV2 and TRBJ2-7; 11 bases map to TRBD2. In germline, CDR1 is SNHLY, CDR2 FYNNEI. This CDR3 is built from 15 residues. V lost 10 bases and J lost 0; bases outside the gene matches: 8. The CDR3: CATQGTSGGSYEQYF. CDR3 bases: TGTGCCACCCAAGGGACTAGCGGAGGCTCCTACGAGCAGTACTTC. The full variable domain, completed using reference TRBV2 and TRBJ2-7, is EPEVTQTPSHQVTQMGQEVILRCVPISNHLYFYWYRQILGQKVEFLVSFYNNEISEKSEIFDDQFSVERPDGSNFTLKIRSTKLEDSAMYFCATQGTSGGSYEQYFGPGTRLTVT.

This clonotype was counted ten times or more. The V call is TRBV20-1, the J call TRBJ2-1; 12 bases fit TRBD1. This CDR3 has 21 residues. Germline values: CDR1 DFQATT, CDR2 SNEGSKA (reference sequence). J lost 2 bases, V lost 2 bases, and 19 bases had no gene match. The CDR3 is CSARRNSGTGGASNPYNEQFF. CDR3 nucleotide sequence: TGCAGTGCTAGACGAAATTCCGGGACAGGGGGCGCGAGTAACCCCTACAATGAGCAGTTCTTC.

The gene calls are TRBV9 and TRBJ1-1, with TRBD1 identical over 10 bases. The CDR3 is 15 residues long. The V gene's germline CDR1 is SGDLS and CDR2 YYNGEE. With 2 bases clipped from V and 4 bases from J, the junction kept 5 bases outside the gene matches. CDR3 DNA sequence: TGTGCCAGCAGCGTTGGAGGGGACAGGGGCACTGAAGCTTTCTTT. Translation gives CASSVGGDRGTEAFF.

This clonotype was seen more than once but under ten times. V gene TRBV6-6 combines with J gene TRBJ1-1; weak D call: TRBD1 (5 bases). The CDR3 spans 16 residues. Trimming shortened V by 0 bases and J by 1 base, and 12 bases separated the two germline ends. CDR1 MNHNY and CDR2 SVGAGI come from the germline V gene (reference sequence). CDR3 protein: CASSYSGVAPNTEAFF. The CDR3 nucleotides are TGTGCCAGCAGTTACTCGGGGGTCGCCCCGAACACTGAAGCTTTCTTT.

This rearrangement joins TRBV5-4 to TRBJ1-2; 8 bases fit TRBD1. Germline CDR1 reads SGHNT; CDR2 reads YYREEE (reference sequence). CDR3 length: 14 amino acids. With 4 bases clipped from V and 2 bases from J, the junction kept 4 bases outside the gene matches. Written as DNA, the CDR3 is TGTGCCAGCAGCGTCAGGGGGCTAAACTATGGCTACACCTTC. Translating it yields CASSVRGLNYGYTF.

J is TRBJ2-6 and V is TRBV25-1; D uncertain. This CDR3 has 19 amino acids. Germline lookup yields CDR1 MGHDK and CDR2 SYGVNS. Trimming stripped 0 bases from V and 0 bases from J, with 15 bases between. The CDR3 loop reads CASSEYYSAFNSGANVLTF. CDR3 DNA: TGTGCCAGCAGTGAATACTATTCAGCTTTTAACTCTGGGGCCAACGTCCTGACTTTC.

This clonotype was seen ten or more times. The chain is built from TRBV6-1 and TRBJ1-6; D might be TRBD1 (6 bases). Trimming removed 2 bases at V and 1 base at J, with 12 bases between. The CDR3 totals 17 residues. Germline CDR1 and CDR2: MNHNS and SASEGT. In DNA form, the CDR3 reads TGTGCCAGCAGTGAACGGGGACACCTTTCCTATAATTCACCCCTCCACTTT. Translating it yields CASSERGHLSYNSPLHF.

The V call is TRBV6-1, the J call TRBJ1-4; D not resolved. The CDR3 has 13 amino acids. Germline CDR1 MNHNS, CDR2 SASEGT. The V end lost 7 bases, the J end lost 0 bases, and 6 bases lay between the germline ends. CDR3 bases: TGTGCCAGCACGGATACAACTAATGAAAAACTGTTTTTT. It is translated as CASTDTTNEKLFF.

This clonotype was found many times. This chain connects TRBV27 to TRBJ2-7, with a possible D match to TRBD2 (5 bases). The CDR3 loop spans 12 amino acids. V was pared by 6 bases and J by 6 bases, with 12 bases between. The germline CDR1 and CDR2 sequences are MNHEY and SMNVEV (reference sequence). CDR3 amino acids: CASSFLRGEQYF. DNA for the CDR3: TGTGCCAGCAGCTTCCTCCGGGGCGAGCAGTACTTC.

This clonotype was recorded many times. J is TRBJ2-5 and V is TRBV7-6; D is undetermined. Trimming shortened V by 5 bases and J by 0 bases, and 16 bases separated the two germline ends. This CDR3 spans 16 amino acids. CDR1 and CDR2 (germline): SGHVS, FNYEAQ. The chain's CDR3 is CASSPVSPPNQETQYF. Here the CDR3 DNA reads TGTGCCAGCAGCCCAGTATCGCCGCCGAACCAAGAGACCCAGTACTTC.

The rearrangement links TRBV19 to TRBJ1-1; 7 positions match TRBD1. The germline V gene encodes CDR1 LNHDA and CDR2 SQIVND (reference sequence). The CDR3 length is 13 residues. V shed 4 bases and J 4 bases; nucleotides not matched to a gene: 3. CDR3 in DNA: TGTGCCAGTAGTAAGGGGGCCGGCACTGAAGCTTTCTTT. As protein: CASSKGAGTEAFF.